This TCR beta chain came from a study of cytomegalovirus exposure and HLA in healthy donors. Germline V gene data show CDR1 as MDHEN and CDR2 as SYDVKM. The CDR3 contains 17 residues. With V trimmed by 6 bases and J by 3 bases, 15 bases remained unmatched. PCR primers comprised 60 Vbeta and 13 Jbeta primers. Only in-frame clones appear in the TCRdb table, and some are missing; sequencing was by immunoSEQ multiplex PCR. The table lists approximately 150,000 clones, about 64% of them singletons. The sequenced material came from PBMCs. The clonotype originates from a man aged 50-59 years in good health and CMV-seronegative. This chain connects TRBV28 to TRBJ1-2; TRBD1 aligns across 8 bases. The CDR3 nucleotides are TGTGCCAGCAGCTCACCCACACTCGCGACAGGGGACTATGGCTACACCTTC. Translated: CASSSPTLATGDYGYTF.